This T cell receptor (beta chain) is from a study of Ad26.COV2.S vaccination and SARS-CoV-2 variants. Background on the study: In the COV1001 trial, the donor was in the Ad26.COV2.S arm. Findings and caveats of the study: Assessments of TCR breadth and depth may have underestimated the total T cell responses. Spike-specific TCR breadth was greater after Ad26.COV2.S than placebo.

As for treatment: some 20 received Ad26.COV2.S at low or high dose, single or two shots; about 5 received placebo; per-sample allocation not given. The samples date from day 63 after the first vaccine or placebo injection. This person who donated was an adult of 18-55 years in Boston. A remark on this clone: What it binds is not known.

CDR3 size: 15 residues. J was trimmed by 3 bases and V by 1 base; bases with no gene match: 4. Per the germline V gene, CDR1 is LGHNA and CDR2 is YNFKEQ. The repertoire was sequenced with immunoSEQ multiplex PCR; TCRdb's copy has only in-frame clones and lacks some. The table has fewer than 600,000 clones, 70% to 90% seen once; the top ten hold 1.7%. This clonotype was sampled from a person between 18 and 65 years old who received the Ad26.COV2.S COVID-19 vaccine or a placebo. The specimen was peripheral blood, collected in a trial of Ad26.COV2.S vaccine versus placebo. J is TRBJ1-2 and V is TRBV4-2; 8 nucleotides agree with TRBD1. The CDR3 DNA sequence: TGTGCCAGCAGCCAAGGGACAGGGAATGACTATGGCTACACCTTC. Amino acids: CASSQGTGNDYGYTF.